This TCR beta chain was identified in a study of blood T cells in healthy people across ages. Primers used in a second PCR of about 7 to 12 cycles were a sample-barcoded 5' primer and a J-beta primer mix. Via MiXCR, TCRdb re-called the 5' RACE reads, giving one row per CDR3 protein. The sample has fewer than 2 million distinct CDR3 sequences; about two fifths are singletons. The CDR3 totals 16 residues. Trimming took 9 bases from V and 2 from J, leaving 20 bases between them. Germline CDR1 reads ENHRY; CDR2 reads SYGVKD. Study-wide results and limits: Changes seen in expanded clonotypes were possibly confounded by donor CMV status left unknown.

A note on this clonotype: Its antigen is currently unknown.

The sequence was collected from a human donor in good health. The genes are TRBV10-3 and TRBJ2-1, with D perhaps TRBD2 (6 bases). The sequencing input was blood. CDR3 in DNA: TGTGCCATTGCGGGCAATTCCGGGACTGCCTACAATGAGCAGTTCTTC. Its protein product is CAIAGNSGTAYNEQFF.